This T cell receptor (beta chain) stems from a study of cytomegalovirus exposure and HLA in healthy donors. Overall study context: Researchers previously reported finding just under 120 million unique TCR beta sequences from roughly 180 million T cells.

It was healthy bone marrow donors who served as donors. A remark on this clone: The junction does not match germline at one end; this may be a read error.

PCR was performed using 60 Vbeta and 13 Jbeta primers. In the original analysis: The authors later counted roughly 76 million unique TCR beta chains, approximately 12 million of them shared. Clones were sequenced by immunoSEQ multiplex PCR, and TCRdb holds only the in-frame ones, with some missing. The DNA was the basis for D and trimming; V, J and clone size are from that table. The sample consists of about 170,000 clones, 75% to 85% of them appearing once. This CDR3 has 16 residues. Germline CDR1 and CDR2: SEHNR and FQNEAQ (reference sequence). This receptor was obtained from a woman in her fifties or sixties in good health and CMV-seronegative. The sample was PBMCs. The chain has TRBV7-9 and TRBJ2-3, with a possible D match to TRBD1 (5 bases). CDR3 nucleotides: TGTTCCAGCAGTTTTAAGGGGCAGACAAACACAGATACGCAGTATTTT. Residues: CSSSFKGQTNTDTQYF.